This TCR beta chain was captured in a study of human T cells and chemical hapten exposure (dated by TCRdb to 2020 to 2023). Broadly, across the study: For sensitization, 2% DPC in acetone was applied to a 2 cm by 2 cm area of upper inner arm skin. Throughout the roughly 23-week study period, patients were also given weekly therapeutic DPC doses on the scalp. Patch tests used Finn chambers with 0.01% DPC on the upper back, scored after 6 days by International Contact Dermatitis Research Group standards. Most of the patients in the cohort were female, and the cohort covered alopecia areata with under or over 50% scalp involvement, alopecia totalis and alopecia universalis. Libraries were pooled for sequencing, and per-sample TCR yields varied mainly because of small differences in library volumes within the pool. This study followed changes in the peripheral blood TCR repertoire in vivo during primary and secondary sensitization of alopecia patients to the hapten diphenylcyclopropenone (DPC). Blood was sampled from patients pre-sensitization (week 0) and at 2, 6 and about 24 weeks after DPC sensitization. Blood for TCR sequencing was provided by twenty-nine alopecia patients at one to four time points (pre-sensitization, 2, 6 and 24 weeks).

Based on the germline V gene (reference sequence), the CDR1 and CDR2 sequences are SEHNR and FQNEAQ. The trim is 6 bases for V and 0 bases for J, with a gap of 10 bases between the germline ends. Taken from cysteine to phenylalanine, the CDR3 has 14 residues. This entry keeps only the CDR3 DNA: 42 bases, framed from base 1. What the study reported, not specific to this receptor: A positive correlation was found between the number of PT1 expanded TCRs and patch test score, with significance reached at thresholds 8, 16 and 32 but not 4. After repeated subsampling, changes were observed in the strength of the expansion versus patch-test correlation and in the threshold at which the correlation became significant. Expanded TCRs formed significantly more large CDR3 similarity clusters than pre-sensitization or healthy control sets, consistent with antigen-driven responses. Because every patient had alopecia, a presumed autoimmune disease, the patients' immune response might differ from that of healthy individuals. DPC sensitization did not change how many TCRs were above 1 in 1000 frequency, and no evidence was found of alterations in global repertoire structure.

Library generation was performed with RACE. Data came from a NextSeq 500. During library preparation, unique molecular identifiers were attached to individual cDNA molecules so that TCRs could be counted quantitatively and reproducibly. From each blood RNA sample, both TCR alpha and TCR beta chains were sequenced. For the original study's pipeline: The median number of TCRs per sample was over 85,000, ranging from roughly 23,224 to 700,000. V, J and CDR3 annotation of the TCR reads was carried out using the Decombinator software suite. To make PS versus PT1 abundance plots, every sample was subsampled to the same number of TCRs (28,000). Expanded TCRs were defined as absent before sensitization and observed at least eight times at the 2-week time point. TCRdb reprocessed the public reads (quality trimming at Q25 with fastp, clone calling with MiXCR) and kept in-frame beta chains. Rows matching on CDR3 protein sequence are summarized as one entry with the most common DNA and genes. TCRdb assigned the V and J calls; the authors' analysis was not used. The sample has tens of thousands of distinct CDR3 sequences on record, 9.5% to 13% of them singletons. Clones ranked in the top ten supply roughly 5% of the sample.

This specimen's time point label, per the study, means: pre-sensitization, week 0. Read against the paper, the sample's treatment or condition label means: therapeutic diphenylcyclopropenone sensitization with weekly scalp DPC. Blood at each patch-test visit was drawn before the patch test was applied. To be eligible, patients had to be aged 18 to 70, diagnosed with alopecia and judged suitable for DPC therapy, while pregnant patients were excluded. Total RNA was extracted from unfractionated whole blood that had been collected in Tempus Blood RNA tubes. Many counts were recorded for this clonotype. The specificity of this receptor is unknown. Per-base quality was not reported, and no clone a single base away is much larger than it.

The sample consisted of whole blood, taken in connection with sensitization to the hapten diphenylcyclopropenone (DPC). This sequence uses TRBV7-9 and TRBJ2-3, with the D gene call left open. This clonotype originated in a woman aged 45-59 years with alopecia areata. Some clones in this sample may be carry-over from other donors' samples. The DNA sequence is TGTGCCAGCAGAAACACGTACAGCACAGATACGCAGTATTTT. It translates to CASRNTYSTDTQYF.